This T cell receptor (beta chain) was sequenced in a study of CD8+ T cells in alopecia areata. Study-level information: Tofacitinib ran for 6 to 18 months before 6 months off drug. Treated patients were scored for severity by percent of scalp affected. Study outcomes and limitations: Among the 100 top clones, expanded CD8+ clones, like scalp clonality, were significantly decreased by tofacitinib.

It was cDNA, reverse transcribed from extracted RNA, that served as the sequencing template. Some clones are missing from TCRdb's copy, which holds only in-frame ones; the method was immunoSEQ multiplex PCR. The sample contains approximately 200,000 clones, roughly 64% of which appear only once. The treatment is: oral pan-JAK inhibitor, 5-10 mg twice daily. Sorted out of PBMCs were CD4+ T cells and CD8+ T cells. The germline gives CDR1 SGHRS, CDR2 YFSETQ. The CDR3 contains 14 residues. V gave up 5 bases and J gave up 8 bases; unmatched junction bases: 10. As regards this clone: Antigen unknown.

This chain uses TRBV5-1 with TRBJ1-3; 7 bases fit TRBD1. The specimen comprised CD4+ T cells sorted from blood, sampled at week 24, from a patient treated with tofacitinib. The clonotype originates from a human donor with alopecia areata. The CDR3 region is CASSAGQPTDTIYF. The DNA of the CDR3 is TGCGCCAGCAGTGCGGGACAGCCTACGGACACCATATATTTT. The full variable domain, with the rest looked up from reference TRBV5-1 and TRBJ1-3, is KAGVTQTPRYLIKTRGQQVTLSCSPISGHRSVSWYQQTPGQGLQFLFEYFSETQRNKGNFPGRFSGRQFSNSRSEMNVSTLELGDSALYLCASSAGQPTDTIYFGEGSWLTVV.